The clone carrying this T cell receptor (beta chain) was seen a handful of times. The V end was cut by 4 bases, the J end by 5 bases, with 9 bases between. Germline V gene sequence: CDR1 SGHRS, CDR2 YFSETQ. The CDR3 sequence is 12 residues long. These data come from a study of T cell responses to AZD1222 COVID-19 vaccine. Data came from immunoSEQ multiplex PCR; TCRdb stores just in-frame clones and leaves some out. The table includes over 95,000 clones, 85% to 90% detected once. The rearrangement joins TRBV5-1 to TRBJ1-2; tentative D call: TRBD1 (6 bases). Specimen: peripheral blood, collected on day 0 of AZD1222 vaccination. The sequence came from an adult in good health. CDR3 DNA sequence: TGCGCCAGCAGCACGGACAGATATGGCTACACCTTC. Amino acid sequence: CASSTDRYGYTF. Complete variable domain (other parts from reference TRBV5-1 and TRBJ1-2): KAGVTQTPRYLIKTRGQQVTLSCSPISGHRSVSWYQQTPGQGLQFLFEYFSETQRNKGNFPGRFSGRQFSNSRSEMNVSTLELGDSALYLCASSTDRYGYTFGSGTRLTVV.